This T cell receptor beta chain was sequenced for a study of vaccination and CD4 T cells after COVID-19. Background on the study: The cells were exposed to overlapping spike peptides originating from SARS-CoV-2, HCoV-NL63, HCoV-OC43 and HCoV-229E for stimulation.

The Oncomine TCR Beta short-read assay was what sequenced the DNA obtained from cultured CD4+ T cells. TCRdb passed the PCR reads through MiXCR, listing each CDR3 protein once. The sample has about 18,000 distinct CDR3 sequences, around 56% seen once. With respect to this clonotype: Its specificity is not known.

Treatment noted: approximately 11-day PBMC culture with coronavirus spike peptide pools or control peptides (ViraFEST assay). CDR1 DFQATT and CDR2 SNEGSKA come from the germline V gene (reference sequence). Trimming at V came to 6 bases and at J to 6 bases, leaving 13 bases not matched to a gene. This CDR3 has 16 amino acids. The specimen was CD4+ T cells from blood, cultured in vitro. The source is a human donor who had recovered from COVID-19. V and J are TRBV20-1 and TRBJ1-6; 8 nucleotides agree with TRBD1. CDR3 DNA sequence: TGCAGTGCGACATCGAGTGGGACAGGCTTTAATTCACCCCTCCACTTT. Amino acid sequence: CSATSSGTGFNSPLHF.